This TCR beta chain was observed in a study of graft-versus-host responses after intestinal transplantation. Whole-study context: Isolated intestinal, liver-intestinal, or multivisceral transplants had been given to the recipients. Anti-thymocyte globulin induction was given to all recipients, followed by tacrolimus and steroids for around three years.

Profiled with immunoSEQ multiplex PCR; TCRdb holds only in-frame clones, not every one. The sample has about 98,000 clones; roughly 87% are singletons. Whole-study findings and limits: GvH clones appeared in recipient marrow, some first in ileum or blood. Early post-transplant HvG declines were associated with peak circulating GvH clone levels.

Deletions cut 1 base from V and 7 bases from J, with 8 bases between. CDR3 size: 13 residues. The germline V gene has CDR1 SEHNR and CDR2 FQNEAQ (reference sequence). This clone was detected only a few times. The antigen is undetermined. The TCR comes from a human donor who received an intestinal transplant. The sample was unstimulated CD8+ T cells sorted from spleen or lymph node cells, taken before intestinal transplant. This chain links TRBV7-9 with TRBJ1-5; a weak D match, TRBD1 (5 bases). The CDR3 coding sequence is TGTGCCAGCAGCTTAGGAGGGGCCCAGCCCCAGCATTTT. Amino acid sequence: CASSLGGAQPQHF.